This TCR beta chain is from a study of T cell repertoires in cytomegalovirus infection. Study overall: Public TCR beta signatures indicated both CMV infection and matching HLA type. Overall study results and limits: The ex vivo response was dominated by HLA-C-restricted CMV-specific TCR beta clonotypes. The cumulative frequency of public TCR beta families distinguished individuals who carried CMV together with the relevant HLA.

A remark on this clonotype: Its antigen remains unidentified.

MiXCR, applied by TCRdb to the reads, yields one record per CDR3 protein. Here the sample spans some 280,000 distinct CDR3 sequences, about 13% being singletons. CDR1 SQVTM and CDR2 ANQGSEA come from the germline V gene. The CDR3 spans 13 residues. Trimming left V 4 bases short and J 0 bases short, with 7 bases between. This rearrangement joins TRBV29-1 to TRBJ2-4; D is perhaps TRBD1 (6 bases). The sequence derives from a human donor in good health (CMV status not recorded). Some clones in this sample may be carry-over from other donors' samples. Sequences were obtained from PBMCs. In DNA form, the CDR3 reads TGCAGCGTTGTAGGGGGAGCCAAAAACATTCAGTACTTC. This encodes CSVVGGAKNIQYF.